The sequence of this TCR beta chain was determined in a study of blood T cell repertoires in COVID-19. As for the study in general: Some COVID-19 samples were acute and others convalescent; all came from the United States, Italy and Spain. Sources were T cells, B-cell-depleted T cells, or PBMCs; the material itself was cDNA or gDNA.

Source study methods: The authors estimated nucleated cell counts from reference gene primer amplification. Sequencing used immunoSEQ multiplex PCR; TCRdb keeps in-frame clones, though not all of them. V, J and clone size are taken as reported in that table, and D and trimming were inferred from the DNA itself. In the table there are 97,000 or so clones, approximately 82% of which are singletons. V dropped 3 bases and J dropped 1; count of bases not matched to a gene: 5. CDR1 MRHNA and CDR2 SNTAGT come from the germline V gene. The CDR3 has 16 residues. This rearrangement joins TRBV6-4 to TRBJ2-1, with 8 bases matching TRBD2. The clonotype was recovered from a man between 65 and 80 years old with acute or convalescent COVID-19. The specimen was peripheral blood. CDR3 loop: CASSDSSGGSYNEQFF. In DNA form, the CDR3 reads TGTGCCAGCAGTGATTCCAGCGGGGGTTCCTACAATGAGCAGTTCTTC.